This T cell receptor (beta chain) was recovered during a study of technical replicates of blood from a few donors. Trimming pared 5 bases from V and 0 bases from J, leaving 6 bases between. CDR1 is MDHEN, CDR2 SYDVKM, per germline. The CDR3 length is 13 residues. The assay was immunoSEQ multiplex PCR, and TCRdb's table has in-frame clones only and misses some. The sample records around 70,000 clones, roughly 94% being singletons. The V and J genes are TRBV28 and TRBJ2-3; no definite D call. The specimen sequenced was T cells isolated from PBMCs. This TCR derives from a human donor in good health. CDR3 DNA: TGTGCCAGCAGTGTCGGGAGCACAGATACGCAGTATTTT. Encoded protein: CASSVGSTDTQYF.